This T cell receptor beta chain was documented in a study of shared clonotypes between healthy human individuals. Whole-study results and caveats: It was anticipated that sequencing depth would influence how many clonotypes donors shared.

In regard to this clone: Its specificity is unknown.

This CDR3 is 16 amino acids long. J was trimmed by 2 bases and V by 2 bases; bases with no gene match: 8. Germline V gene lookup returns CDR1 LNHNV and CDR2 YYDKDF (reference sequence). Sequencing was performed with immunoSEQ multiplex PCR; in TCRdb, only in-frame clones are kept and a portion is missing. In the table there are about 490,000 clones, around 73% of which are singletons. Genomic DNA of unsorted samples came from roughly 90 million PBMCs. V gene TRBV15 combines with J gene TRBJ1-2, with TRBD1 matching 7 bases. This TCR derives from a woman in her forties in good health. Some clones in this sample may be carry-over from other donors' samples. The sequenced sample consisted of PBMCs. The CDR3 region is CATSRLGTEENYGYTF. CDR3 DNA: TGTGCCACCAGCAGACTGGGGACAGAAGAGAACTATGGCTACACCTTC.